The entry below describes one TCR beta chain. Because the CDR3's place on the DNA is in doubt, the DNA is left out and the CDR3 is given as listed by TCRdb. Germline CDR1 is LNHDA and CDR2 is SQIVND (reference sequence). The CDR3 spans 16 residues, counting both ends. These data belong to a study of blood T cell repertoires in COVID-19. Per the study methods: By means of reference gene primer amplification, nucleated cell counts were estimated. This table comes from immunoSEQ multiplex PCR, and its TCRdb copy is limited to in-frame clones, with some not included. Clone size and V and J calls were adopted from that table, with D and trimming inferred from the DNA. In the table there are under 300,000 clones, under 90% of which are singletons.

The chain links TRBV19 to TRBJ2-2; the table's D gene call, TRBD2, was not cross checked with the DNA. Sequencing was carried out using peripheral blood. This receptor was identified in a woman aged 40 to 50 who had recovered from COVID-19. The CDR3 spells CASSILARAEGGELFF.